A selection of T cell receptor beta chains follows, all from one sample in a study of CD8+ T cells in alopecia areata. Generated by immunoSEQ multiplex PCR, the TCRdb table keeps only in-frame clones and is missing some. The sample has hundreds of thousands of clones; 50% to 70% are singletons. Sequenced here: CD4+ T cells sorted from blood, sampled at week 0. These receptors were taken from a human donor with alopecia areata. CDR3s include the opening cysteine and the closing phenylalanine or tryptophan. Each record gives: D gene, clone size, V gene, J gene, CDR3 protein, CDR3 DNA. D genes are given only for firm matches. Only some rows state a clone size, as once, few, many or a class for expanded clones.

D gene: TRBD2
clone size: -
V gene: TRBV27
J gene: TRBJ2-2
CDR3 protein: CASSPLPAGGTGELFF
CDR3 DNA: TGTGCCAGCAGCCCCCTCCCAGCGGGAGGCACCGGGGAGCTGTTTTTT

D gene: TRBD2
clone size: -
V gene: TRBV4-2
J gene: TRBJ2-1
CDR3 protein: CASSQFLAGYNEQFF
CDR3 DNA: TGTGCCAGCAGCCAATTTCTAGCGGGTTACAATGAGCAGTTCTTC

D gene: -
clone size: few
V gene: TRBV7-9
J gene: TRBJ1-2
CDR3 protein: CASGRDGGYGYTF
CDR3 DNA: TGTGCCAGCGGCCGGGACGGAGGCTATGGCTACACCTTC

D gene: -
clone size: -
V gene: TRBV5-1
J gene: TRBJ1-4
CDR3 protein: CASSPGSATNEKLFF
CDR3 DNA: TGCGCCAGCAGTCCCGGGAGCGCTACTAATGAAAAACTGTTTTTT

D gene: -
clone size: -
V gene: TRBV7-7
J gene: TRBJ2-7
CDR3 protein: CASSPTGPGEQYF
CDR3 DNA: TGTGCCAGCTCTCCGACAGGTCCCGGCGAGCAGTACTTC

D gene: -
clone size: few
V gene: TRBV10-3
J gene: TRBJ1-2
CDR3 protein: CAISGSNDPRVSGYTF
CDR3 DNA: TGTGCCATCAGTGGTAGTAACGACCCTCGGGTATCTGGCTACACCTTC

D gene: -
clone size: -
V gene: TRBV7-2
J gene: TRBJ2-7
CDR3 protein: CASSLSPGASYEQYF
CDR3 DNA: TGTGCCAGCAGCCTGTCTCCGGGGGCCTCCTACGAGCAGTACTTC

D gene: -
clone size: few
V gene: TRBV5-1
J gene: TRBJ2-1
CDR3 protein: CASSPTTSSYNEQFF
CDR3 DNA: TGCGCCAGCAGCCCGACTACAAGCTCCTACAATGAGCAGTTCTTC

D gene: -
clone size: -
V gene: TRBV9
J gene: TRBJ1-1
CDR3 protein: CASSVEPLNTEAFF
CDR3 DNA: TGTGCCAGCAGCGTAGAACCCCTGAACACTGAAGCTTTCTTT

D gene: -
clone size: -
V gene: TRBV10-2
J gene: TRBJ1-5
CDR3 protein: CASSGAFRGAQPQHF
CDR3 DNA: TGCGCCAGCAGTGGGGCATTTAGGGGGGCTCAGCCCCAGCATTTT

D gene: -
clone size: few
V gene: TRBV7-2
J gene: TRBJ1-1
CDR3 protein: CASSSRPSGAFF
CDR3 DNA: TGTGCCAGCAGCTCTAGGCCGTCCGGAGCTTTCTTT

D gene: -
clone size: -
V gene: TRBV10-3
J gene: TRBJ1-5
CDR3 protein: CAISWDGSNQPQHF
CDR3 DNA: TGTGCCATCAGTTGGGACGGTAGCAATCAGCCCCAGCATTTT

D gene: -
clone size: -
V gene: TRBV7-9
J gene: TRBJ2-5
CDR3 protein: CASSARGAGSSETQYF
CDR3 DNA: TGTGCCAGCAGCGCCCGGGGGGCGGGATCTTCGGAGACCCAGTACTTC

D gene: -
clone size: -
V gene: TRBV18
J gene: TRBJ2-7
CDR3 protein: CGSSPGEGPEQYF
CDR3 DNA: TGTGGCAGCTCCCCAGGGGAGGGGCCAGAGCAGTACTTC

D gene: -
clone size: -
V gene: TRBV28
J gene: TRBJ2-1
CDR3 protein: CASSPPPDSEQFF
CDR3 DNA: TGTGCCAGCAGTCCCCCCCCGGACAGCGAGCAGTTCTTC

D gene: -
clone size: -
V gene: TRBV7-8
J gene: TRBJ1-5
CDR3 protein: CASSLGVINQPQHF
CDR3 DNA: TGTGCCAGCAGCTTAGGCGTCATCAATCAGCCCCAGCATTTT

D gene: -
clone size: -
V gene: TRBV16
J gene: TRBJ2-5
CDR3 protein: CASSQGLKETQYF
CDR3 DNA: TGTGCCAGCAGCCAAGGACTTAAAGAGACCCAGTACTTC

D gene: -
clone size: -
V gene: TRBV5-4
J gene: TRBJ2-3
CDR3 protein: CASSLAGTDTQYF
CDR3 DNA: TGTGCCAGCAGCTTGGCTGGGACGGATACGCAGTATTTT

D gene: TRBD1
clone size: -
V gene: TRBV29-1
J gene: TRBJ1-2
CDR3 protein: CSVGQGGRYGYTF
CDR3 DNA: TGCAGCGTCGGACAGGGAGGTCGTTATGGCTACACCTTC

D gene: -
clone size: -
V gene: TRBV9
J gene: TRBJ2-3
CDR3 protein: CASSVASGYSTDTQYF
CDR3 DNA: TGTGCCAGCAGCGTAGCAAGCGGGTATAGCACAGATACGCAGTATTTT

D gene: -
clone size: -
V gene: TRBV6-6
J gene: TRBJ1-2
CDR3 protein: CASSYSGQGNYGYTF
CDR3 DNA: TGTGCCAGCAGTTACTCGGGGCAGGGCAACTATGGCTACACCTTC

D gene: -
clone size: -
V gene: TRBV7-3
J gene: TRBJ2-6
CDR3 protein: CASSFGSGANVLTF
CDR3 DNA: TGTGCCAGCAGCTTTGGCTCTGGGGCCAACGTCCTGACTTTC

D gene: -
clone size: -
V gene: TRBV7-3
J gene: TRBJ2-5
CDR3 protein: CASSLNRGETQYF
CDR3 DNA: TGTGCCAGCAGCTTAAATCGGGGGGAGACCCAGTACTTC

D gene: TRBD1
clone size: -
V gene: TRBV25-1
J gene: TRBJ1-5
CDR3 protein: CASSGSGGTQPQHF
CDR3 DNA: TGTGCCAGCAGTGGCTCAGGGGGGACTCAGCCCCAGCATTTT

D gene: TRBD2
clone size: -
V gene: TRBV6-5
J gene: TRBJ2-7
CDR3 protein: CASTAGGEQYF
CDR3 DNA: TGTGCCAGCACCGCGGGAGGCGAGCAGTACTTC

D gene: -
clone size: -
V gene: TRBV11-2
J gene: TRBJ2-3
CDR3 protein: CASSLAFRDDTQYF
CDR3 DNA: TGTGCCAGCAGCTTAGCTTTTCGGGACGATACGCAGTATTTT

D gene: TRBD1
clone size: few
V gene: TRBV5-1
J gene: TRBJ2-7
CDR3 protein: CASSRGQGPYEQYF
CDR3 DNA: TGCGCCAGCAGCAGGGGACAGGGGCCCTACGAGCAGTACTTC

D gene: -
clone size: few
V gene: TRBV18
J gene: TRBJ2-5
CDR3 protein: CASSPYQETQYF
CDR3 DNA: TGTGCCAGCTCCCCGTACCAAGAGACCCAGTACTTC

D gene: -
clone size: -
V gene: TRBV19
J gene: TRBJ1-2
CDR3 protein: CASSPGRFHGYTF
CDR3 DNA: TGTGCCAGTTCCCCCGGGAGATTCCATGGCTACACCTTC

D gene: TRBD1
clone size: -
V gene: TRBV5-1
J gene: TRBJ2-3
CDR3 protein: CASSLDRTGVDTQYF
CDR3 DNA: TGCGCCAGCAGCTTGGATCGGACAGGGGTAGATACGCAGTATTTT

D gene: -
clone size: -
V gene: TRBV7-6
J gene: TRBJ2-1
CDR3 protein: CASSRRVFNEQFF
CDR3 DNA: TGTGCCAGCAGCCGACGGGTCTTCAATGAGCAGTTCTTC

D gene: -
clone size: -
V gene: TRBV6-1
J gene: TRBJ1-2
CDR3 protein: CASSPPGRAYGYTF
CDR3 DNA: TGTGCCAGCAGCCCCCCCGGGCGAGCTTATGGCTACACCTTC

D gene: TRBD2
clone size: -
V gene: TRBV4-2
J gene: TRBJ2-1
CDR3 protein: CASSQDRGGFNEQFF
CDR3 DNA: TGTGCCAGCAGCCAAGATCGGGGAGGGTTCAATGAGCAGTTCTTC

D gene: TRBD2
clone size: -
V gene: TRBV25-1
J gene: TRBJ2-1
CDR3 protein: CASSEREYNEQFF
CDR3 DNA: TGTGCCAGCAGTGAGCGGGAGTACAATGAGCAGTTCTTC

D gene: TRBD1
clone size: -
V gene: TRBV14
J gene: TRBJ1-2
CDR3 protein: CASSQGTGILGGYTF
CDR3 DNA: TGTGCCAGCAGCCAAGGGACAGGGATTCTGGGGGGCTACACCTTC

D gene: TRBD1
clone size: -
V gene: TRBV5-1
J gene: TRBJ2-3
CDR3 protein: CASSLTGASTDTQYF
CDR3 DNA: TGCGCCAGCAGCTTGACAGGGGCTAGCACAGATACGCAGTATTTT

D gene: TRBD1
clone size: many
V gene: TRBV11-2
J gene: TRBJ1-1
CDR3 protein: CASSRPTGRNTEAFF
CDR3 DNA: TGTGCCAGCAGCCGCCCGACAGGGAGGAACACTGAAGCTTTCTTT

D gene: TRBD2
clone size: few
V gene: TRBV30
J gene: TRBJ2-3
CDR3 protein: CAWRLAGAPDTQYF
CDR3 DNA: TGTGCCTGGAGACTAGCGGGAGCCCCAGATACGCAGTATTTT

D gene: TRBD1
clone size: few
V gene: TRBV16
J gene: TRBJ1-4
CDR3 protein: CASSQLDGQGNEKLFF
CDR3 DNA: TGTGCCAGCAGCCAACTTGATGGACAGGGTAATGAAAAACTGTTTTTT

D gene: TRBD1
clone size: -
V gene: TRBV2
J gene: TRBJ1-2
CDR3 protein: CASSEERQGLPNYGYTF
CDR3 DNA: TGTGCCAGCAGTGAGGAGCGACAGGGGCTCCCCAACTATGGCTACACCTTC

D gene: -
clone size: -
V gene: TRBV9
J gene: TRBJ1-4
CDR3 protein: CASSAGPAMALGEKLFF
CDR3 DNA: TGTGCCAGCAGCGCTGGACCGGCTATGGCCCTTGGTGAAAAACTGTTTTTT

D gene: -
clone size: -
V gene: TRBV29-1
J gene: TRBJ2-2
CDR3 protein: CSVDGYTGELFF
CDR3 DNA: TGCAGCGTAGACGGTTACACCGGGGAGCTGTTTTTT

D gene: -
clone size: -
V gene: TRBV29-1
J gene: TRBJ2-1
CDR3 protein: CSVDSGAGNEQFF
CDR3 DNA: TGCAGCGTTGATTCGGGTGCCGGCAATGAGCAGTTCTTC

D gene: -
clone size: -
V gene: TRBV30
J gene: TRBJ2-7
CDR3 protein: CAWRRGRAGEQYF
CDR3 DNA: TGTGCCTGGAGGCGGGGCAGGGCGGGCGAGCAGTACTTC

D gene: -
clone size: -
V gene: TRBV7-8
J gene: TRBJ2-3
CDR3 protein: CASSSTTDTQYF
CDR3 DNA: TGTGCCAGCAGCTCTACAACTGATACGCAGTATTTT

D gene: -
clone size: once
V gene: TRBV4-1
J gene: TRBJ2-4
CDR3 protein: CASSQSKNIQYF
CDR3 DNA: TGCGCCAGCAGCCAAAGCAAAAACATTCAGTACTTC

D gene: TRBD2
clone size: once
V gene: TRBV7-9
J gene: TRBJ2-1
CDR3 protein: CASSSTTSGRVNEQFF
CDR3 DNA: TGTGCCAGCAGCTCGACGACTAGCGGGAGGGTAAATGAGCAGTTCTTC

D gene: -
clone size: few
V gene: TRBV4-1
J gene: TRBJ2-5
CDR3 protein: CASSQVRTPEAQYF
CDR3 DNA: TGCGCCAGCAGCCAAGTCCGGACCCCCGAGGCCCAGTACTTC

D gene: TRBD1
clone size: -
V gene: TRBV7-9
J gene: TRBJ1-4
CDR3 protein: CASIENGQANEKLFF
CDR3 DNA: TGTGCCAGCATCGAGAACGGACAGGCGAATGAAAAACTGTTTTTT

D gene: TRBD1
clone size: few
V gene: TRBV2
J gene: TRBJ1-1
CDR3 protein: CASRRTGDTEAFF
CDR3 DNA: TGTGCCAGCAGGAGGACAGGGGACACTGAAGCTTTCTTT

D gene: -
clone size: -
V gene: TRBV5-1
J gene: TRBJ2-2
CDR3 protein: CASSLALQGNTGELFF
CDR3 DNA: TGCGCCAGCAGCTTGGCCTTACAGGGTAACACCGGGGAGCTGTTTTTT

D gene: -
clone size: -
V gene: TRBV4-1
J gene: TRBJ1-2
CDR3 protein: CASSQVIAPFNGYTF
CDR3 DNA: TGCGCCAGCAGCCAAGTGATAGCCCCGTTTAATGGCTACACCTTC

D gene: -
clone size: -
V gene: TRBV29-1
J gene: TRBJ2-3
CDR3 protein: CSVVRRDTQYF
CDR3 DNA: TGCAGCGTTGTGCGCAGAGATACGCAGTATTTT

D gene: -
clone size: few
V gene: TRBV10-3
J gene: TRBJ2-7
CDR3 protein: CANPRFFYEQYF
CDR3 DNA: TGTGCCAACCCAAGGTTTTTCTACGAGCAGTACTTC

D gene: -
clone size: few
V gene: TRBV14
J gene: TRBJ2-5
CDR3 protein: CASSLLRASQETQYF
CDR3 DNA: TGTGCCAGCAGTCTCCTTCGGGCCAGCCAAGAGACCCAGTACTTC

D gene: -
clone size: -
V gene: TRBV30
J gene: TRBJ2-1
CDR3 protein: CAWSVPGRGLYNEQFF
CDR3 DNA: TGTGCCTGGAGTGTTCCGGGGCGGGGCCTCTACAATGAGCAGTTCTTC

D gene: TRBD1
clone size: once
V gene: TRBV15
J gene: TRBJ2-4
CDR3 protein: CATSRDPGQSIQYF
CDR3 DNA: TGTGCCACCAGCAGAGACCCGGGACAGAGCATTCAGTACTTC